The following is a T cell receptor beta chain sequence with its context. The antigen remains undetermined. The entry originates in a study of T cell responses to AZD1222 COVID-19 vaccine. The study's findings and limits: In all cases, repertoires were sampled only after the peak T cell response. The study found Spike-specific TCR breadth and depth rose after two AZD1222 doses. Regions left unmutated in variants are reportedly the target of nearly half of spike-specific TCRs. Along spike, vaccine-associated CD4 TCRs were found throughout, with dominance at 160-218 and 743-854.

This CDR3 contains 17 residues. Trimming took off 0 bases at V and 0 bases at J, with 13 bases between the two ends. Per germline, CDR1 SGDLS and CDR2 YYNGEE. Sequencing used immunoSEQ multiplex PCR; TCRdb keeps in-frame clones, though not all of them. The data contain 130,000 to 150,000 clones, about 93% of them singletons. This sequence joins TRBV9 and TRBJ1-3; D possibly corresponds to TRBD1 (5 bases). This sample comprised peripheral blood, obtained on day 0 of AZD1222 vaccination. The source of this sequence is an adult in good health. The CDR3 sequence: CASSVDPTGRSGNTIYF. The CDR3 coding sequence is TGTGCCAGCAGCGTAGATCCCACAGGCCGCTCTGGAAACACCATATATTTT.